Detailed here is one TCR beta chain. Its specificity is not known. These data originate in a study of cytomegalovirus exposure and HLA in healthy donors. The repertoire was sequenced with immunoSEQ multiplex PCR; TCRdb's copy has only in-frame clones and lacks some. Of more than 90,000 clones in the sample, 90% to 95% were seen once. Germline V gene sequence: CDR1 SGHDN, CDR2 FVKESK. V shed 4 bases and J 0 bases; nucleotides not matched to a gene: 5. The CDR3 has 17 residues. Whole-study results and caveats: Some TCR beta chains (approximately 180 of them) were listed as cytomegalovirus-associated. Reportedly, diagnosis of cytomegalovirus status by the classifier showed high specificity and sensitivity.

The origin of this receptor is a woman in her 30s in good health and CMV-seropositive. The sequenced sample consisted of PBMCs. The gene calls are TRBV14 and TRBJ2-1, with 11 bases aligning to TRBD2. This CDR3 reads CASSRLGLADSYNEQFF. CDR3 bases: TGTGCCAGCAGCCGGTTGGGACTAGCGGACTCCTACAATGAGCAGTTCTTC.